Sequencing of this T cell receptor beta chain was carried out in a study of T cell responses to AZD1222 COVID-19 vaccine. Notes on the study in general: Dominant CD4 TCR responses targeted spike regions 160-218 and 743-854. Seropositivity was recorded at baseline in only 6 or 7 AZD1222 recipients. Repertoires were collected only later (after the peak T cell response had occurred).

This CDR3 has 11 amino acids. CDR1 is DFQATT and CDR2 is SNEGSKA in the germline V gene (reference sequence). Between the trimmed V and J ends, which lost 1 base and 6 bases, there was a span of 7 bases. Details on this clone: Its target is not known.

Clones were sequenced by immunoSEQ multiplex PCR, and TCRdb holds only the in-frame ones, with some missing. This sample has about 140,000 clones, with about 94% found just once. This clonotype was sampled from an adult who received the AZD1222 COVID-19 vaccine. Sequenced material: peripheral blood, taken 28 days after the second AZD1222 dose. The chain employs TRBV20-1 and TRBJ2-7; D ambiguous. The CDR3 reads CSARGQLEQYF. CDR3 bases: TGCAGTGCTAGAGGGCAGCTCGAGCAGTACTTC.